Listed below are T cell receptor beta chains from one sample, sequenced in a study of shared clonotypes between healthy human individuals. Clones were sequenced by immunoSEQ multiplex PCR, and TCRdb holds only the in-frame ones, with some missing. The sample yields under 120,000 clones, around 64% seen once. The sample consisted of memory CD8+ T cells sorted from blood. Source of these receptors: a woman younger than 45 in good health. Each CDR3 is given with its conserved first and last residue. The order of the fields is V gene, clone size, J gene, D gene, CDR3 protein, CDR3 DNA. D genes are given only for firm matches. Clone size is shown for a subset of rows, as once, few, many or a class of expanded clone.

>TRBV30|.|TRBJ2-7|.
CAWSVGAGAYEQYF
TGTGCCTGGAGTGTAGGCGCGGGCGCCTACGAGCAGTACTTC
>TRBV27|once|TRBJ2-1|TRBD2
CASSSGLAGPYNEQFF
TGTGCCAGCAGTTCCGGACTAGCGGGTCCTTACAATGAGCAGTTCTTC
>TRBV29-1|few|TRBJ2-7|.
CSVAEGSTYEQYF
TGCAGCGTTGCGGAGGGGTCAACCTACGAGCAGTACTTC
>TRBV7-9|.|TRBJ1-1|.
CASSPYGQRGTEAFF
TGTGCCAGCAGCCCCTACGGCCAAAGGGGCACTGAAGCTTTCTTT
>TRBV4-2|.|TRBJ2-2|TRBD2
CASSLRTSGRHTGELFF
TGTGCCAGCAGCCTCAGGACTAGCGGGAGGCACACCGGGGAGCTGTTTTTT
>TRBV5-8|many|TRBJ1-1|.
CASSFPWAMNTEAFF
TGTGCCAGCAGCTTTCCCTGGGCTATGAACACTGAAGCTTTCTTT
>TRBV6-4|few|TRBJ2-3|.
CASSDSRGGGADTQYF
TGTGCCAGCAGTGACTCACGTGGCGGAGGGGCAGATACGCAGTATTTT
>TRBV2|.|TRBJ2-7|TRBD1
CASSLPGQGYNEQYF
TGTGCCAGCAGTCTTCCGGGACAGGGGTATAACGAGCAGTACTTC
>TRBV7-8|.|TRBJ1-5|.
CASSYQESQPQHF
TGTGCCAGCAGCTACCAGGAATCCCAGCCCCAGCATTTT
>TRBV10-2|many|TRBJ1-2|.
CASSENGYVDGYTF
TGCGCCAGCAGTGAGAATGGTTATGTGGATGGCTACACCTTC
>TRBV27|.|TRBJ2-7|.
CASSLSNLYEQYF
TGTGCCAGCAGTTTATCGAATCTTTACGAGCAGTACTTC
>TRBV27|.|TRBJ2-7|TRBD2
CASSPLTSGTSYEQYF
TGTGCCAGCAGTCCCCTGACTAGCGGTACATCCTACGAGCAGTACTTC
>TRBV27|.|TRBJ2-3|.
CASSFIGGMGDTQYF
TGTGCCAGCAGTTTCATCGGAGGGATGGGAGATACGCAGTATTTT
>TRBV29-1|.|TRBJ2-5|.
CSVEISRGETQYF
TGCAGCGTTGAAATCTCCAGGGGTGAGACCCAGTACTTC
>TRBV7-9|.|TRBJ2-7|.
CASSSESTEQYF
TGTGCCAGCAGCTCCGAATCGACGGAGCAGTACTTC
>TRBV10-1|.|TRBJ1-4|.
CASRGQKATNEKLFF
TGCGCCAGCAGGGGACAAAAAGCAACTAATGAAAAACTGTTTTTT
>TRBV10-3|.|TRBJ1-1|.
CATVGTPDWNTEAFF
TGTGCCACCGTGGGGACACCAGATTGGAACACTGAAGCTTTCTTT
>TRBV11-2|many|TRBJ1-2|TRBD1
CASSLGTGWGYTF
TGTGCCAGCAGCTTAGGGACAGGTTGGGGCTACACCTTC
>TRBV18|.|TRBJ1-3|.
CASSPRYLPNDGYNSGNTIYF
TGTGCCAGCTCACCACGATACCTGCCGAATGACGGATACAACTCTGGAAACACCATATATTTT
>TRBV9|.|TRBJ2-1|.
CASSVGYNEQFF
TGTGCCAGCAGCGTAGGTTACAATGAGCAGTTCTTC
>TRBV11-1|.|TRBJ1-1|.
CASSLGAEAFF
TGTGCCAGCAGCTTAGGGGCTGAAGCTTTCTTT
>TRBV27|.|TRBJ1-2|.
CASSLSWDINYGYTF
TGTGCCAGCAGTTTATCTTGGGACATTAACTATGGCTACACCTTC
>TRBV13|.|TRBJ2-7|TRBD1
CASSEEGQVPYEQYF
TGTGCCAGCAGCGAAGAGGGACAGGTCCCCTACGAGCAGTACTTC
>TRBV5-1|.|TRBJ2-7|TRBD1
CASSGPGQPAVNEQYF
TGCGCCAGCAGCGGCCCGGGACAGCCGGCTGTCAACGAGCAGTACTTC
>TRBV7-8|.|TRBJ2-1|.
CASSLTRSSYNEQFF
TGTGCCAGCAGCTTAACAAGAAGCTCCTACAATGAGCAGTTCTTC
>TRBV11-2|.|TRBJ1-2|TRBD1
CASSSGGGISHFYGYTF
TGTGCCAGCAGCTCAGGGGGGGGCATCAGTCATTTCTATGGCTACACCTTC
>TRBV19|many|TRBJ1-1|.
CASSIWGGMNTEAFF
TGTGCCAGTAGTATTTGGGGAGGAATGAACACTGAAGCTTTCTTT
>TRBV25-1|few|TRBJ2-3|.
CASHSASSTDTQYF
TGTGCCAGCCATTCCGCCTCGAGCACAGATACGCAGTATTTT
>TRBV19|once|TRBJ1-5|.
CASSSTPSGAHQPQHF
TGTGCCAGTAGTAGCACCCCGTCAGGGGCCCATCAGCCCCAGCATTTT
>TRBV2|.|TRBJ2-7|.
CASVDSEPYEQYF
TGTGCCAGCGTGGACAGCGAGCCCTACGAGCAGTACTTC
>TRBV6-5|.|TRBJ2-1|.
CASSYTPLPSEQFF
TGTGCCAGCAGTTATACCCCCTTACCGTCTGAGCAGTTCTTC
>TRBV6-5|.|TRBJ2-7|TRBD2
CASSYAAGGSYEQYF
TGTGCCAGCAGTTACGCGGCGGGAGGGTCCTACGAGCAGTACTTC
>TRBV4-2|.|TRBJ2-3|.
CASSQGWRDWAGGTQYF
TGTGCCAGCAGCCAAGGCTGGCGGGACTGGGCAGGTGGTACGCAGTATTTT
>TRBV4-2|.|TRBJ1-2|.
CASRVSGGYTF
TGTGCCAGCAGGGTGAGCGGGGGCTACACCTTC
>TRBV6-4|.|TRBJ2-1|TRBD2
CASSESGGSYNEQFF
TGTGCCAGCAGTGAATCGGGGGGCTCCTACAATGAGCAGTTCTTC
>TRBV27|once|TRBJ2-1|TRBD2
CASSPLTSGGYNEQFF
TGTGCCAGCAGTCCCCTAACTAGCGGGGGTTACAATGAGCAGTTCTTC
>TRBV19|.|TRBJ2-1|TRBD2
CASSIAAGGYIYNEQFF
TGTGCCAGTAGTATAGCGGCGGGAGGGTACATATACAATGAGCAGTTCTTC
>TRBV4-1|.|TRBJ2-6|.
CASSRTISGNGGANVLTF
TGCGCCAGCAGCCGTACAATATCAGGGAATGGTGGGGCCAACGTCCTGACTTTC
>TRBV19|few|TRBJ2-7|.
CASSIGPGPYEQYF
TGTGCCAGTAGTATAGGTCCGGGGCCCTACGAGCAGTACTTC
>TRBV25-1|.|TRBJ2-5|.
CASSESGRGMNF
TGTGCCAGCAGTGAATCCGGTAGGGGGATGAACTTC
>TRBV6-6|.|TRBJ1-1|.
CASSNPGFEAFF
TGTGCCAGCAGCAACCCCGGATTTGAAGCTTTCTTT